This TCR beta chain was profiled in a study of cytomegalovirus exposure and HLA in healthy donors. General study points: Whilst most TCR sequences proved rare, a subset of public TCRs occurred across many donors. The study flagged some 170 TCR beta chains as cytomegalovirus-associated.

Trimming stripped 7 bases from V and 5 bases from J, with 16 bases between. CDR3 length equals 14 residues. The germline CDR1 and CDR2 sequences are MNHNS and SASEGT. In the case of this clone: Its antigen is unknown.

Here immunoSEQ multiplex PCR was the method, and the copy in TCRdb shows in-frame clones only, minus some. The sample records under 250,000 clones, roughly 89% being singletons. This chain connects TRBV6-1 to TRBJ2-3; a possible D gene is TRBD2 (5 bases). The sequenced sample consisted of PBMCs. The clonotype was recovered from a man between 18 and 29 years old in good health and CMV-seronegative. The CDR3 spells CASTEAGVGDTQYF. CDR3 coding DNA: TGTGCCAGCACCGAGGCCGGGGTAGGAGATACGCAGTATTTT.